This T cell receptor beta chain was recorded in a study of early T cells in non-severe SARS-CoV-2 infection. About the study: The chains were unpaired, and the sequenced material was bulk RNA from unsorted whole blood. The study's findings and limits: Sequences matched to VDJdb favored anti-spike CD8 responses, while private and CD4 specificities were missed.

As concerns this clonotype: Its matching antigen is unknown.

CDR1 is MNHNY and CDR2 is SVGAGI in the germline V gene (reference sequence). CDR3 length: 13 amino acids. The V end was cut by 8 bases, the J end by 3 bases, with 13 bases between. Individual cDNA molecules were tagged with unique molecular identifiers. A single record per CDR3 protein comes from TCRdb applying MiXCR to the 5' RACE reads. The profile covers about 66,000 distinct CDR3 sequences, with approximately 13% appearing a single time and over 6.5% taken by the ten largest. The receptor comes from an adult who was a healthcare worker with PCR-confirmed SARS-CoV-2 infection or an uninfected control (not recorded which). The sample comprised whole blood. This sequence joins TRBV6-6 and TRBJ1-2; no clear D. The CDR3 DNA follows: TGTGCCAGCTCATTACCGGGTTACTATGGCTACACCTTC. Protein sequence: CASSLPGYYGYTF.